A single sample is the source of the 5 T cell receptor beta chains below, sequenced in a study of shared clonotypes between healthy human individuals. Sequencing used immunoSEQ multiplex PCR; TCRdb keeps in-frame clones, though not all of them. The table records 550,000 to 800,000 clones, less than 85% of them present only once. Sequencing was performed on memory CD4+ T cells sorted from blood. Stated subset: CD45RA-negative fraction. The receptors here all came from a woman aged 25-40 years in good health.

The chain uses TRBV15 and TRBJ2-7, with 12 bases matching TRBD2. J lost 2 bases, V lost 5 bases, and 4 bases had no gene match. From germline, CDR1 is LNHNV and CDR2 YYDKDF (reference sequence). The CDR3 consists of 15 residues. CDR3 DNA: TGTGCCACCAGCCCGACTAGCGGGAGCGCCTACGAGCAGTACTTC. Translating gives CATSPTSGSAYEQYF. The variable domain in full, with the rest retrieved from reference TRBV15 and TRBJ2-7, is DAMVIQNPRYQVTQFGKPVTLSCSQTLNHNVMYWYQQKSSQAPKLLFHYYDKDFNNEADTPDNFQSRRPNTSFCFLDIRSPGLGDTAMYLCATSPTSGSAYEQYFGPGTRLTVT.

The rearrangement uses TRBV6-1 and TRBJ1-5; no clear D. CDR1 and CDR2 (germline): MNHNS, SASEGT. Trimming took off 5 bases at V and 2 bases at J, with 10 bases between the two ends. The CDR3 loop spans 14 amino acids. The CDR3 sequence is CASSSLSGNQPQHF. In DNA form, the CDR3 reads TGTGCCAGCAGTTCTCTCTCGGGCAATCAGCCCCAGCATTTT.

The gene calls are TRBV19 and TRBJ1-2; 9 nucleotides line up with TRBD1. The CDR3 runs to 13 residues. Germline V lookup: CDR1 LNHDA, CDR2 SQIVND (reference sequence). V shed 7 bases and J 4 bases; nucleotides not matched to a gene: 4. CDR3 protein: CASTPGQGYGYTF. In nucleotides, the CDR3 is TGTGCCAGTACACCGGGACAGGGCTATGGCTACACCTTC.

This clone was seen a few times. This chain uses TRBV6-6 with TRBJ2-7; 7 bases fit TRBD2. The germline CDR1 and CDR2 sequences are MNHNY and SVGAGI (reference sequence). This CDR3 is 15 amino acids long. Germline trimming cut 6 bases from V and 3 bases from J; bases unmatched to any gene: 11. DNA for the CDR3: TGTGCCAGCAGCCTCTTGTGGGAGGGCCGCTACGAGCAGTACTTC. Residues: CASSLLWEGRYEQYF.

This chain connects TRBV6-6 to TRBJ1-2, with D possibly matching TRBD1 (6 bases). V was trimmed by 4 bases and J by 4 bases, leaving 13 bases between them. This CDR3 region has 14 residues. Germline V gene data show CDR1 as MNHNY and CDR2 as SVGAGI (reference sequence). As DNA, the CDR3 is TGTGCCAGCAGTTGGGAGGACAGAAGCTATGGCTACACCTTC. This encodes CASSWEDRSYGYTF.